This TCR beta chain was obtained from a study of tumor-infiltrating lymphocytes in primary liver carcinoma. Study information: Each participant had primary liver carcinoma, and surgical resection was the treatment. Notes on the study in general: Among the pair types, tumor region pairs showed more overlap than tumor-adjacent and tumor-blood pairs. The study found a significantly higher top-250-clone fraction in tumors than in blood (p = 0.039).

The input was about 490 ng total RNA; TCR beta cDNA was made from it with a constant-region primer. Each TCR beta library was derived from three nested multiplex PCR rounds that employed slightly modified ARM-PCR. TCRdb used MiXCR to reprocess the multiplex PCR reads, holding one entry per CDR3 protein. The sample consists of 300,000 to 400,000 distinct CDR3 sequences, about 65% of them appearing once. It was unsorted whole blood that yielded blood RNA, and germline DNA was also extracted. Preoperatively, peripheral blood was drawn, 4 to 4.5 milliliters in total. As concerns this clonotype: The target antigen is unknown.

The origin of this receptor is a middle-aged man with primary liver carcinoma and hepatitis B virus infection. Specimen: peripheral blood.

The chain's CDR3 is CAIRKGGFRNEQFF. The CDR3 DNA reads TGTGCCATCAGGAAAGGGGGGTTTCGCAATGAGCAGTTCTTC. V usage is TRBV28 and J usage is TRBJ2-1; D is tentatively TRBD1 or TRBD2 (6 bases each). The CDR3 spans 14 residues. Germline V gene lookup returns CDR1 MDHEN and CDR2 SYDVKM. V was pared by 10 bases and J by 6 bases, with 19 bases between.